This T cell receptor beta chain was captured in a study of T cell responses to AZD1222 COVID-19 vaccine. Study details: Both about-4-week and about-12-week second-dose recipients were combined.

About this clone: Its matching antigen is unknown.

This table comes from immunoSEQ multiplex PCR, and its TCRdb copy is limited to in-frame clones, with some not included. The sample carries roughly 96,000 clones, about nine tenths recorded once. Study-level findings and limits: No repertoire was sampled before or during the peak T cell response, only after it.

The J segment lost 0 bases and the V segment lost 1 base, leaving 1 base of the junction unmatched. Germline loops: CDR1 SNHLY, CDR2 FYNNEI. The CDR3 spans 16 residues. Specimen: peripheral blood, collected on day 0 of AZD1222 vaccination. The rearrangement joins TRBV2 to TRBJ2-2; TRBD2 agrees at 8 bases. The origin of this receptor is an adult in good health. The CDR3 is CASSEELAANTGELFF. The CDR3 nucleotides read TGTGCCAGCAGTGAAGAACTAGCGGCGAACACCGGGGAGCTGTTTTTT. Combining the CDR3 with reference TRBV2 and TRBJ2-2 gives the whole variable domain EPEVTQTPSHQVTQMGQEVILRCVPISNHLYFYWYRQILGQKVEFLVSFYNNEISEKSEIFDDQFSVERPDGSNFTLKIRSTKLEDSAMYFCASSEELAANTGELFFGEGSRLTVL.